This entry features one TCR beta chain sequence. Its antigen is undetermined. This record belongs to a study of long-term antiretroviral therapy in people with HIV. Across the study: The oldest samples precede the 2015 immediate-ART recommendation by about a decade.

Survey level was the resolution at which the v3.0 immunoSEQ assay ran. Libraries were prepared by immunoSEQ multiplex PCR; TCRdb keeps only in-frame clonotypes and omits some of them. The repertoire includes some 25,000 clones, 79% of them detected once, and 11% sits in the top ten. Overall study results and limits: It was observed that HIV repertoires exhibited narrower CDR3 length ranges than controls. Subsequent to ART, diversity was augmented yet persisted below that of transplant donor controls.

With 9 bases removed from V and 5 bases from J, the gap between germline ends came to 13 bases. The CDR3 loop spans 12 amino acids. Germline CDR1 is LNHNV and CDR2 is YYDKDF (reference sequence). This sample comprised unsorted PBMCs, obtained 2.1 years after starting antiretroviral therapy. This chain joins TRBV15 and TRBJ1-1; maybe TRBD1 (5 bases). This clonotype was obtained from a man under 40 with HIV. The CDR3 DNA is TGTGCCACTAGGGACGCTACAACTGAAGCTTTCTTT. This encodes CATRDATTEAFF.